This TCR beta chain is drawn from a study of blood T cell repertoires in COVID-19. Study information: Acute and convalescent COVID-19 specimens originated in the United States, Italy and Spain. The analysed material was cDNA or gDNA that came from T cells, B-cell-depleted T cells, or PBMCs.

This clone occurred a few times. CDR3 length: 17 residues. Per the germline V gene, CDR1 is LNHDA and CDR2 is SQIVND (reference sequence). J was trimmed by 2 bases and V by 5 bases; bases with no gene match: 8. Original data processing: Reference gene primer amplification in the assay estimated nucleated cell counts. Only in-frame clones appear in the TCRdb table, and some are missing; sequencing was by immunoSEQ multiplex PCR. V and J calls and clone size come straight from that table; D and trimming were deduced from the DNA. The data hold around 130,000 clones, with about 80% observed a single time.

The chain couples TRBV19 to TRBJ1-5; TRBD1 matches 11 bases. This sequence originates from a woman aged 45-60 years with acute or convalescent COVID-19. Sequencing was done on a sample of peripheral blood. CDR3 amino acids: CASSHGTGGIGNQPQHF. In nucleotides, the CDR3 is TGTGCCAGTAGTCACGGGACAGGGGGAATCGGCAATCAGCCCCAGCATTTT.